The 8 T cell receptor beta chains below all came from one sample that was sequenced in a study of blood T cell repertoires in COVID-19. TCRdb keeps only in-frame clones here, not all; method: immunoSEQ multiplex PCR. The sample consists of approximately 300,000 clones, 90% of them appearing once. The sequencing sample was made of PBMCs or T cells enriched from blood (not recorded which). All receptors derive from a woman in her twenties or thirties who had been exposed to COVID-19.

The sample holds a few counts of this clone. This chain uses TRBV5-1 with TRBJ1-1, with D perhaps TRBD1 (6 bases). Germline V gene lookup returns CDR1 SGHRS and CDR2 YFSETQ. CDR3 length: 13 residues. The V end was cut by 2 bases, the J end by 9 bases, with 14 bases between. CDR3: CASSLNPTGQAFF. In nucleotides, the CDR3 is TGCGCCAGCAGCTTAAACCCGACAGGACAAGCTTTCTTT.

The J gene is TRBJ2-5, the V gene TRBV5-1; 10 nucleotides align to TRBD1. The CDR3 runs 14 residues. From germline, CDR1 is SGHRS and CDR2 YFSETQ. The ends lost 2 bases at V and 3 bases at J; junction bases unmatched: 1. CDR3 protein: CASSFGQGEETQYF. In DNA, the CDR3 is TGCGCCAGCAGCTTCGGACAGGGGGAAGAGACCCAGTACTTC.

The chain is built from TRBV7-9 and TRBJ2-3; 7 bases are shared with TRBD2. Germline loops: CDR1 SEHNR, CDR2 FQNEAQ (reference sequence). The V gene end was trimmed by 7 bases and the J gene end by 5 bases; junction bases not matched to a gene: 6. The CDR3 runs 13 residues. The CDR3 reads CASIPGGIDTQYF. The CDR3 DNA is TGTGCCAGCATACCCGGGGGGATAGATACGCAGTATTTT.

DNA for the CDR3: TGTGCCATAGCGGGACTTCCGAACACCGGGGAGCTGTTTTTT. Its translation is CAIAGLPNTGELFF. The gene calls are TRBV24-1 and TRBJ2-2; 8 bases fit TRBD2. Per the germline V gene, CDR1 is KGHDR and CDR2 is SFDVKD. The CDR3 sequence is 14 residues long. J gave up 0 bases and V 11 bases, and 4 bases lay outside the gene matches.

This clone has more than one count but fewer than ten. The chain couples TRBV28 to TRBJ1-2; 10 nucleotides match TRBD1. V dropped 6 bases and J dropped 8; count of bases not matched to a gene: 6. The CDR3 is 13 amino acids. Germline loops: CDR1 MDHEN, CDR2 SYDVKM. CDR3 amino acids: CASSPGQGGGYTF. The DNA for the CDR3 is TGTGCCAGCAGCCCCGGACAGGGGGGCGGCTACACCTTC.

The genes are TRBV6-5 and TRBJ2-1, with TRBD2 matching over 12 bases. The junction had 4 bases not matched to a gene; V was cut back by 6 bases and J by 4 bases. Germline CDR1 MNHEY, CDR2 SVGAGI. This CDR3 comprises 15 residues. The CDR3: CASSLAGGVYNEQFF. CDR3 in DNA: TGTGCCAGCAGCCTAGCGGGGGGGGTGTACAATGAGCAGTTCTTC.

This rearrangement joins TRBV10-3 to TRBJ1-1, with D tentatively TRBD1 (5 bases). Germline-derived CDR1 and CDR2 are ENHRY and SYGVKD. Trimming took off 4 bases at V and 4 bases at J, with 10 bases between the two ends. The CDR3 runs 13 residues. CDR3 in DNA: TGTGCCATCAGTGTAGGGGATGGCACTGAAGCTTTCTTT. Translating gives CAISVGDGTEAFF.

This chain connects TRBV2 to TRBJ2-7; TRBD2 aligns across 7 bases. V trimming: 5 bases; J trimming: 5 bases; junction bases outside the gene matches: 9. The CDR3 extends over 14 amino acids. The germline V gene has CDR1 SNHLY and CDR2 FYNNEI. This CDR3 reads CASSPTSVTHEQYF. Written as DNA, the CDR3 is TGTGCCAGCAGTCCCACTAGCGTGACACACGAGCAGTACTTC.